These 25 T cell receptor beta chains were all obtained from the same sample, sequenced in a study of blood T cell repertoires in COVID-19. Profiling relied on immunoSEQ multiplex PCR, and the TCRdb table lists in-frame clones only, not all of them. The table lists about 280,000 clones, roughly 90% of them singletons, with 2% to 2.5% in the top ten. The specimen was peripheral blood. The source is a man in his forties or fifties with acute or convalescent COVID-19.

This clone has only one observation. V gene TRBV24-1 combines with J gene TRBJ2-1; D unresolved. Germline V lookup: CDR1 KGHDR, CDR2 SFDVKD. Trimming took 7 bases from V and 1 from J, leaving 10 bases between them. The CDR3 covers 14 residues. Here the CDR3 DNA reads TGTGCCACCAGAACCAGTCATTCCTACAATGAGCAGTTCTTC. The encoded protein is CATRTSHSYNEQFF.

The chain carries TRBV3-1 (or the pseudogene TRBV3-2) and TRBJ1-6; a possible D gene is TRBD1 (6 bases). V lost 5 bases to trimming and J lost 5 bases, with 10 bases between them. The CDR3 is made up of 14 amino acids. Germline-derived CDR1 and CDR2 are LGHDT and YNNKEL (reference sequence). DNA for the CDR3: TGTGCCAGCAGCAGGGGGACCGATAATTCACCCCTCCACTTT. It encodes CASSRGTDNSPLHF.

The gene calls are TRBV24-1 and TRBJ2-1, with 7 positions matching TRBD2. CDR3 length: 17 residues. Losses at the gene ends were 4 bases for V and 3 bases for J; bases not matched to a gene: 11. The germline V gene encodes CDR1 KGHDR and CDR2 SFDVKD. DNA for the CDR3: TGTGCCACCAGTGACTCGAAAGCGGGGAGTAGCTACAATGAGCAGTTCTTC. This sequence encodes CATSDSKAGSSYNEQFF.

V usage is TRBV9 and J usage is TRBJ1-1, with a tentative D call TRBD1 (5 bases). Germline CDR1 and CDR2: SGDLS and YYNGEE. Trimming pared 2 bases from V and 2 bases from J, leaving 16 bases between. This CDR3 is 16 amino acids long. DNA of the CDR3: TGTGCCAGCAGCGTGGCGCGGGGAGGGGATAACACTGAAGCTTTCTTT. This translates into CASSVARGGDNTEAFF.

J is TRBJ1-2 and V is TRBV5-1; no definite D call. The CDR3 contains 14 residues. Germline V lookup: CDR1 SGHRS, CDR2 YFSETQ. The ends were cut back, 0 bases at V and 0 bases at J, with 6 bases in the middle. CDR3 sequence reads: CASSLVAANYGYTF. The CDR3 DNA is TGCGCCAGCAGCTTGGTCGCGGCTAACTATGGCTACACCTTC.

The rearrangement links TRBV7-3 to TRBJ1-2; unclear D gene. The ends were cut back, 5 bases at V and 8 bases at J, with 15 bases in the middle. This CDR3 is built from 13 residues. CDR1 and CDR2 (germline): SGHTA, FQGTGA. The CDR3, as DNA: TGTGCCAGCAGCCCCCACCGGGGAGGCGGCTACACCTTC. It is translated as CASSPHRGGGYTF. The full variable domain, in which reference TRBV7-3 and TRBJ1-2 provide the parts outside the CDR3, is GAGVSQTPSNKVTEKGKYVELRCDPISGHTALYWYRQSLGQGPEFLIYFQGTGAADDSGLPNDRFFAVRPEGSVSTLKIQRTERGDSAVYLCASSPHRGGGYTFGSGTRLTVV.

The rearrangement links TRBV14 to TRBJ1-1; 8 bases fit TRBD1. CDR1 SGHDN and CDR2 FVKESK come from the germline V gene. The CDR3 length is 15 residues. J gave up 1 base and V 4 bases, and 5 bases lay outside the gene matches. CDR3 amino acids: CASSRQGTGNTEAFF. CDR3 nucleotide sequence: TGTGCCAGCAGCCGACAGGGGACGGGGAACACTGAAGCTTTCTTT. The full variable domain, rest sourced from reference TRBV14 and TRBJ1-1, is EAGVTQFPSHSVIEKGQTVTLRCDPISGHDNLYWYRRVMGKEIKFLLHFVKESKQDESGMPNNRFLAERTGGTYSTLKVQPAELEDSGVYFCASSRQGTGNTEAFFGQGTRLTVV.

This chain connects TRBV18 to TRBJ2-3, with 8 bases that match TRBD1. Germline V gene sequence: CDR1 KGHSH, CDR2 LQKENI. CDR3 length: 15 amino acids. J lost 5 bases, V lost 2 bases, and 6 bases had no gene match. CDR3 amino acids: CASSPSQGAEDTQYF. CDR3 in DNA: TGTGCCAGCTCACCATCCCAGGGGGCGGAAGATACGCAGTATTTT.

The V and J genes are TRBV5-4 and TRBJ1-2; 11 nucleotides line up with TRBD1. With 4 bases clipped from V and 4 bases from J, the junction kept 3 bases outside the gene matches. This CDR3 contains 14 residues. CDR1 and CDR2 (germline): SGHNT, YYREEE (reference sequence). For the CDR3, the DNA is TGTGCCAGCAGCCCGGACAGGGGGCCCTATGGCTACACCTTC. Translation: CASSPDRGPYGYTF. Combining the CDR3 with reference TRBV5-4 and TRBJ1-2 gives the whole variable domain ETGVTQSPTHLIKTRGQQVTLRCSSQSGHNTVSWYQQALGQGPQFIFQYYREEENGRGNFPPRFSGLQFPNYSSELNVNALELDDSALYLCASSPDRGPYGYTFGSGTRLTVV.

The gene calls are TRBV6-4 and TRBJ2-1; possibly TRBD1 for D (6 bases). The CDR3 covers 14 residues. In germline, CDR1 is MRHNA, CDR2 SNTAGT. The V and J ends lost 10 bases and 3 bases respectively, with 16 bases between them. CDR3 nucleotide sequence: TGTGCCACCTCCCCCGAGGACAGCTACAATGAGCAGTTCTTC. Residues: CATSPEDSYNEQFF.

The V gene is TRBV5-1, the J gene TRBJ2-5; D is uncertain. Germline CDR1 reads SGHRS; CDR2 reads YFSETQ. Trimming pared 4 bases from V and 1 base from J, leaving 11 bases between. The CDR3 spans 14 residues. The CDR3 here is CASSPRSSQETQYF. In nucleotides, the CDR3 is TGCGCCAGCAGCCCGAGGAGCTCCCAAGAGACCCAGTACTTC.

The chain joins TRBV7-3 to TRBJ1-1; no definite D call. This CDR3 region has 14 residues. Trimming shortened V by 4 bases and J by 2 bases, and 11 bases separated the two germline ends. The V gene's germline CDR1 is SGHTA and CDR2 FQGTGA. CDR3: CASSSHGANTEAFF. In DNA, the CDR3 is TGTGCCAGCAGCTCCCACGGAGCAAACACTGAAGCTTTCTTT. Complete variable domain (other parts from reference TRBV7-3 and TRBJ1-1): GAGVSQTPSNKVTEKGKYVELRCDPISGHTALYWYRQSLGQGPEFLIYFQGTGAADDSGLPNDRFFAVRPEGSVSTLKIQRTERGDSAVYLCASSSHGANTEAFFGQGTRLTVV.

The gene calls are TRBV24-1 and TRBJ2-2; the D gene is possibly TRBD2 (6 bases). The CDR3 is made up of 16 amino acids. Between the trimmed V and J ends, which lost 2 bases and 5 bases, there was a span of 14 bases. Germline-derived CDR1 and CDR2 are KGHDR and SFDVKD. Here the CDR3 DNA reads TGTGCCACCAGTGATTCCGGACGAGGAGGGACCGGGGAGCTGTTTTTT. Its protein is CATSDSGRGGTGELFF.

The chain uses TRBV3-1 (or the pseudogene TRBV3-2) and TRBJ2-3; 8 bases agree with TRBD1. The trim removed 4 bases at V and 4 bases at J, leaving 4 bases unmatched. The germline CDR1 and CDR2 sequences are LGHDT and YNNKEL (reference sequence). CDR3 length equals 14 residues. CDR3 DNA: TGTGCCAGCAGCCTAGGACAGGGCGCAGATACGCAGTATTTT. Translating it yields CASSLGQGADTQYF.

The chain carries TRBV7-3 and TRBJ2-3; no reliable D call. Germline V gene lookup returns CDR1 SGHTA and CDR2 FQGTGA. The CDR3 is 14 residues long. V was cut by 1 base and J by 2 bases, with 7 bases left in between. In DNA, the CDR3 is TGTGCCAGCAGCTTAAGGGCCAACACAGATACGCAGTATTTT. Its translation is CASSLRANTDTQYF.

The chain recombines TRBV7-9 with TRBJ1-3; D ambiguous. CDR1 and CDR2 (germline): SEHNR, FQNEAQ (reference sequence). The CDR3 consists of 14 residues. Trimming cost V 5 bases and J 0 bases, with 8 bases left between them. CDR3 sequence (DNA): TGTGCCAGCAGCCCTAGTGACTCTGGAAACACCATATATTTT. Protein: CASSPSDSGNTIYF. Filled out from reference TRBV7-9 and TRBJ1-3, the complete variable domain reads DTGVSQNPRHKITKRGQNVTFRCDPISEHNRLYWYRQTLGQGPEFLTYFQNEAQLEKSRLLSDRFSAERPKGSFSTLEIQRTEQGDSAMYLCASSPSDSGNTIYFGEGSWLTVV.

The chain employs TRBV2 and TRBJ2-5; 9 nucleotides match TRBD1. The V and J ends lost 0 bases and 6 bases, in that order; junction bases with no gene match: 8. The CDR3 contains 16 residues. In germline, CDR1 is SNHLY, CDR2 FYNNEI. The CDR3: CASSEASGTGSKTQYF. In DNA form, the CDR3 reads TGTGCCAGCAGTGAAGCCTCCGGGACAGGGTCAAAGACCCAGTACTTC.

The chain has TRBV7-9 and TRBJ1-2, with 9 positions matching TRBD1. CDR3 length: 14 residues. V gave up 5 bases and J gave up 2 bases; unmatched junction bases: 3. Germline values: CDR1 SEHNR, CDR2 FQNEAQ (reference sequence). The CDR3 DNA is TGTGCCAGCAGCCAAGGGACAGGGAACTATGGCTACACCTTC. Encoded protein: CASSQGTGNYGYTF.

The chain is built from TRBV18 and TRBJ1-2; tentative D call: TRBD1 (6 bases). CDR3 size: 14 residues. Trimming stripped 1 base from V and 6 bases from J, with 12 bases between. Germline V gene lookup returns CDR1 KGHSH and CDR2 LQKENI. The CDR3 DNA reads TGTGCCAGCTCACCACGTAGGGCAGGGGATGGCTACACCTTC. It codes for CASSPRRAGDGYTF. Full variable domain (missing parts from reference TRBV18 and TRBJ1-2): NAGVMQNPRHLVRRRGQEARLRCSPMKGHSHVYWYRQLPEEGLKFMVYLQKENIIDESGMPKERFSAEFPKEGPSILRIQQVVRGDSAAYFCASSPRRAGDGYTFGSGTRLTVV.

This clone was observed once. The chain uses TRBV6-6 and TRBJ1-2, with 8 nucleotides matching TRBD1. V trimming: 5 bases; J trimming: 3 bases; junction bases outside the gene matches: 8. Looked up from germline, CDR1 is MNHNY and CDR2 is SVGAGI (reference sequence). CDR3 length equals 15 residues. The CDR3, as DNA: TGTGCCAGCAGTACGGGCAGGGGGCTTGACTATGGCTACACCTTC. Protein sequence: CASSTGRGLDYGYTF.

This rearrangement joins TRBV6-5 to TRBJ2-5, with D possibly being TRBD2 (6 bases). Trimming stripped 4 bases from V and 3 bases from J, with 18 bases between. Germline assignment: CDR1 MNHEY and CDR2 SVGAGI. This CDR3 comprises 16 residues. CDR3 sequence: CASSSPAGRGKETQYF. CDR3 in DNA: TGTGCCAGCAGTTCCCCCGCCGGGCGGGGAAAAGAGACCCAGTACTTC.

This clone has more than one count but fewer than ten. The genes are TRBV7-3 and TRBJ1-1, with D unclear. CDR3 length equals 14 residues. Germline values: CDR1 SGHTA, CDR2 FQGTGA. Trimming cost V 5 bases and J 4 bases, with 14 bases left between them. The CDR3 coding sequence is TGTGCCAGCAGCCCCGGAGGGATTGCCACTGAAGCTTTCTTT. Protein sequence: CASSPGGIATEAFF.

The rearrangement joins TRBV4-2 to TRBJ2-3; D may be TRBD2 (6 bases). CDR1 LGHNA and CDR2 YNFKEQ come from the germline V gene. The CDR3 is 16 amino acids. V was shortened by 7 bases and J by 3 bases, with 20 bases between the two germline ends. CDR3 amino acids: CASTLIATSKTDTQYF. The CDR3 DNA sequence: TGTGCCAGCACCCTTATTGCGACTAGTAAGACAGATACGCAGTATTTT.

The CDR3 protein is CASSFDRASGNTIYF. The CDR3 region has the DNA TGTGCCAGCAGCTTTGACAGGGCTAGTGGAAACACCATATATTTT. The chain joins TRBV7-9 to TRBJ1-3, with 7 bases lining up with TRBD1. This CDR3 has 15 residues. The germline CDR1 and CDR2 sequences are SEHNR and FQNEAQ (reference sequence). V trimming: 3 bases; J trimming: 3 bases; junction bases outside the gene matches: 5.

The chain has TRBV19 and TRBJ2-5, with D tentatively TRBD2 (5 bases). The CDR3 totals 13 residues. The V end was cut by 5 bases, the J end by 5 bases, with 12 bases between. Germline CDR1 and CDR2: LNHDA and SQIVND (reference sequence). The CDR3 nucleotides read TGTGCCAGTAGTGTAAGCGGTAGGGAGACCCAGTACTTC. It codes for CASSVSGRETQYF. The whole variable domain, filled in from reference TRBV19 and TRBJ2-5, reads DGGITQSPKYLFRKEGQNVTLSCEQNLNHDAMYWYRQDPGQGLRLIYYSQIVNDFQKGDIAEGYSVSREKKESFPLTVTSAQKNPTAFYLCASSVSGRETQYFGPGTRLLVL.